These T cell receptor beta chains were read from a single sample in a study of metastatic and nonmetastatic thyroid tumors. TCRdb re-called the PCR reads with MiXCR. The table shows some 41,000 clones, with around 28% occurring only once. Sequencing was done on a sample of blood. The receptors originated from a male donor with papillary thyroid cancer or a benign thyroid nodule (not recorded which). Some clones in this sample may be carry-over from other donors' samples. The CDR3 runs from the conserved cysteine through the conserved F or W. D genes are given only for firm matches. Only part of the rows carry a size: once, few, many, or a class if the clone is expanded.

v_call: TRBV12-3/TRBV12-4; j_call: TRBJ2-2; clone_size: few; d_call: TRBD2; cdr3_nt: TGTGCCAGCAGACACGAGACGGGGGGGCCATCCGGGGAGCTGTTTTTT; cdr3_aa: CASRHETGGPSGELFF
v_call: TRBV14; j_call: TRBJ1-2; clone_size: -; d_call: -; cdr3_nt: TGTGCCAGCAGCCAAGATGCGGGAAGCTATGGCTACACCTTC; cdr3_aa: CASSQDAGSYGYTF
v_call: TRBV11-2; j_call: TRBJ2-1; clone_size: -; d_call: -; cdr3_nt: TGTGCCAGCAGCTTAAGGGTTGTCAATGAGCAGTTCTTC; cdr3_aa: CASSLRVVNEQFF
v_call: TRBV28; j_call: TRBJ1-2; clone_size: few; d_call: -; cdr3_nt: TGTGCCAGCGGAACAGAAGGGCCCAACTATGGCTACACCTTC; cdr3_aa: CASGTEGPNYGYTF
v_call: TRBV28; j_call: TRBJ1-6; clone_size: -; d_call: -; cdr3_nt: TGTGCCAGCAGTTTCCAGGGTGGAGCTGGTAATTCACCCCTCCACTTT; cdr3_aa: CASSFQGGAGNSPLHF
v_call: TRBV5-5; j_call: TRBJ2-7; clone_size: -; d_call: TRBD1; cdr3_nt: TGTGCCAGCAGCAGTGGGACAGGGGGGACGTACGAGCAGTACTTC; cdr3_aa: CASSSGTGGTYEQYF
v_call: TRBV11-3; j_call: TRBJ2-5; clone_size: many; d_call: -; cdr3_nt: TGTGCCAGCAGCTTAGATTCGATGGACCAAGAGACCCAGTACTTC; cdr3_aa: CASSLDSMDQETQYF
v_call: TRBV4-2; j_call: TRBJ2-5; clone_size: many; d_call: TRBD2; cdr3_nt: TGTGCCAGCAGCCAAGTCCCCGAACTAGCGGGAGTAGAGACCCAGTACTTC; cdr3_aa: CASSQVPELAGVETQYF
v_call: TRBV28; j_call: TRBJ2-7; clone_size: medium-sized; d_call: -; cdr3_nt: TGTGCCAGCAGTTTCTTTCGCGGGAAATACGAGCAGTACTTC; cdr3_aa: CASSFFRGKYEQYF
v_call: TRBV7-3; j_call: TRBJ2-6; clone_size: -; d_call: TRBD1; cdr3_nt: TGTGCCAGCAGCTTGACAGGGGGGTGGTCTGGGGCCAACGTCCTGACTTTC; cdr3_aa: CASSLTGGWSGANVLTF
v_call: TRBV20-1; j_call: TRBJ2-1; clone_size: -; d_call: -; cdr3_nt: -; cdr3_aa: CSASGGSGRACNEQFF
v_call: TRBV6-1; j_call: TRBJ2-7; clone_size: few; d_call: TRBD2; cdr3_nt: TGTGCCAGCAGCGGGACTAGAGGGATGGGGGAGCAGTACTTC; cdr3_aa: CASSGTRGMGEQYF
v_call: TRBV6-2/TRBV6-3; j_call: TRBJ1-5; clone_size: -; d_call: -; cdr3_nt: TGTGTCAGCAGCTGGGGGATTCAGCCCCAACATTTT; cdr3_aa: CVSSWGIQPQHF
v_call: TRBV4-1; j_call: TRBJ1-2; clone_size: medium-sized; d_call: -; cdr3_nt: TGCGCCAGCAGCCAACCCCCCCGGAGGGGGGACTATGGCTACACCTTC; cdr3_aa: CASSQPPRRGDYGYTF
v_call: TRBV20-1; j_call: TRBJ2-7; clone_size: -; d_call: TRBD2; cdr3_nt: TGCAGTGCTAGAGTACTAGCGGGAGGGCCCCAATCCTACGAGCAGTACTTC; cdr3_aa: CSARVLAGGPQSYEQYF
v_call: TRBV10-2; j_call: TRBJ2-7; clone_size: many; d_call: -; cdr3_nt: TGCGCCAGCAGTAGGAATAGCTACGAGCAGTACTTC; cdr3_aa: CASSRNSYEQYF
v_call: TRBV5-1; j_call: TRBJ2-3; clone_size: many; d_call: -; cdr3_nt: TGCGCCAGCAGTAGGTCAGGAGCAGATACGCAGTATTTT; cdr3_aa: CASSRSGADTQYF
v_call: TRBV20-1; j_call: TRBJ2-2; clone_size: -; d_call: -; cdr3_nt: TGCAGTGCTCAGGGGTCGAAAAACGGGGAGCTGTTTTTT; cdr3_aa: CSAQGSKNGELFF
v_call: TRBV5-1; j_call: TRBJ2-1; clone_size: -; d_call: TRBD2; cdr3_nt: TGCGCCAGCAGCCCAGGGACTAGCGGGAGCGGTGAGCAGTTCTTC; cdr3_aa: CASSPGTSGSGEQFF
v_call: TRBV5-6; j_call: TRBJ2-7; clone_size: few; d_call: -; cdr3_nt: TGTGCCGGCAGCCCCACCTGGGCCCGGGACGAGCAGTACTTC; cdr3_aa: CAGSPTWARDEQYF
v_call: TRBV2; j_call: TRBJ1-2; clone_size: -; d_call: -; cdr3_nt: TGTGCCAGCAGTGATGGCAGGGCGAGCTATGGCTACACCTTC; cdr3_aa: CASSDGRASYGYTF
v_call: TRBV3-1; j_call: TRBJ2-7; clone_size: -; d_call: TRBD2; cdr3_nt: TGTGCCAGCGGCACACTAGCGGGAGAATCGGAGCAGTACTTC; cdr3_aa: CASGTLAGESEQYF
v_call: TRBV28; j_call: TRBJ2-3; clone_size: many; d_call: TRBD1; cdr3_nt: TGTGCCAGCAGTACAGGGGAACCTAGCACAGATACGCAGTATTTT; cdr3_aa: CASSTGEPSTDTQYF
v_call: TRBV15; j_call: TRBJ2-7; clone_size: -; d_call: TRBD2; cdr3_nt: TGTGCCACCAGCGATGAACGACTAGCGGGTTTGCGAACTTGGGCGCAGTACTTC; cdr3_aa: CATSDERLAGLRTWAQYF
v_call: TRBV7-6; j_call: TRBJ2-5; clone_size: many; d_call: -; cdr3_nt: TGTGCCAGCACCCCCATAGCAGGGGAACAAGAGACCCAGTACTTC; cdr3_aa: CASTPIAGEQETQYF
v_call: TRBV3-1; j_call: TRBJ1-4; clone_size: many; d_call: TRBD1; cdr3_nt: TGTGCCAGCAGCGAAGGGACAGGGGGGGAAAAACTGTTTTTT; cdr3_aa: CASSEGTGGEKLFF
v_call: TRBV7-6; j_call: TRBJ1-2; clone_size: -; d_call: -; cdr3_nt: TGCGCCAGCAGCCCCCAGACATGGAACTATGGCTACACCTTC; cdr3_aa: CASSPQTWNYGYTF
v_call: TRBV29-1; j_call: TRBJ2-7; clone_size: many; d_call: TRBD2; cdr3_nt: TGCAGCGTTGAGAGCGTAGGCGGGAGGAGCTACGAGCAGTACTTC; cdr3_aa: CSVESVGGRSYEQYF
v_call: TRBV9; j_call: TRBJ2-1; clone_size: -; d_call: TRBD2; cdr3_nt: TGTGCCAGCAGCGGGGGACTAGCTGGGACCCTCGTCAATGAGCAGTTCTTC; cdr3_aa: CASSGGLAGTLVNEQFF
v_call: TRBV4-2; j_call: TRBJ1-4; clone_size: many; d_call: TRBD1; cdr3_nt: TGTGCCAGCAGACTTACCGGGACAGGGGGCGAAAAACTGTTTTTT; cdr3_aa: CASRLTGTGGEKLFF
v_call: TRBV20-1; j_call: TRBJ1-1; clone_size: many; d_call: -; cdr3_nt: TGCAGTGCGGTCGGGGGGCAAGGCGGGACTTTCTTT; cdr3_aa: CSAVGGQGGTFF
v_call: TRBV20-1; j_call: TRBJ2-1; clone_size: many; d_call: TRBD2; cdr3_nt: TGCAGTGCTAGAGAGCCCCTTCCGGGACTAGCGGGGGTCGTTCCTGAGCAGTTCTTC; cdr3_aa: CSAREPLPGLAGVVPEQFF
v_call: TRBV20-1; j_call: TRBJ2-7; clone_size: -; d_call: -; cdr3_nt: TGCAGTGCAAAACCACCTCTCCCAGGGAACAACGAGCAGTACTTC; cdr3_aa: CSAKPPLPGNNEQYF
v_call: TRBV30; j_call: TRBJ1-2; clone_size: once; d_call: -; cdr3_nt: TGTGCCTGGAGTTCCCTGGGGGGGGGCAGCGGCTACACCTTC; cdr3_aa: CAWSSLGGGSGYTF
v_call: TRBV20-1; j_call: TRBJ2-2; clone_size: -; d_call: -; cdr3_nt: TGCAGTGCTAGTACGAGCCCCCACGCCGGGGAGCTGTTTTTT; cdr3_aa: CSASTSPHAGELFF
v_call: TRBV19; j_call: TRBJ2-1; clone_size: -; d_call: -; cdr3_nt: TGTGCCAGTAGTATTTCCCGAGACAATGAGCAGTTCTTC; cdr3_aa: CASSISRDNEQFF
v_call: TRBV10-3; j_call: TRBJ1-1; clone_size: many; d_call: -; cdr3_nt: TGTGCCATCAGTGTCACGGGGGAGGGGAACACTGAAGCTTTCTTT; cdr3_aa: CAISVTGEGNTEAFF
v_call: TRBV3-1; j_call: TRBJ1-5; clone_size: -; d_call: -; cdr3_nt: TGTGCCAGCAGCCAAGGGGAAGGGCCCCAGCATTTT; cdr3_aa: CASSQGEGPQHF
v_call: TRBV7-9; j_call: TRBJ2-6; clone_size: many; d_call: -; cdr3_nt: TGTGCCCCGTCCCCCGGGAGCCTCTCTGGGGCCAACGTCCTGACTTTC; cdr3_aa: CAPSPGSLSGANVLTF
v_call: TRBV6-1; j_call: TRBJ2-2; clone_size: many; d_call: -; cdr3_nt: TGTGCCAGCACATATGGGGGGGAGCTGTTTTTT; cdr3_aa: CASTYGGELFF
v_call: TRBV20-1; j_call: TRBJ2-7; clone_size: few; d_call: TRBD2; cdr3_nt: TGCAGTGCTAACCGGGAGGGCCTCTACGAGCAGTACTTC; cdr3_aa: CSANREGLYEQYF
v_call: TRBV10-3; j_call: TRBJ1-6; clone_size: many; d_call: TRBD1; cdr3_nt: TGTGCCATCAGTGGGGTACAGGGGAATTCACCCCTCCACTTT; cdr3_aa: CAISGVQGNSPLHF
v_call: TRBV30; j_call: TRBJ2-1; clone_size: many; d_call: -; cdr3_nt: TGTGCCTGGAGTGTAAGTGTTCCCAATGAGCAGTTCTTC; cdr3_aa: CAWSVSVPNEQFF
v_call: TRBV20-1; j_call: TRBJ1-2; clone_size: -; d_call: -; cdr3_nt: TGCAGTGCTAGAGTTTCAGGGACATCCTATGGCTACACCTTC; cdr3_aa: CSARVSGTSYGYTF
v_call: TRBV28; j_call: TRBJ1-5; clone_size: few; d_call: -; cdr3_nt: TGTGCCAGCAGTTTTGTTGGGGTGATTGATCAGCCCCAGCATTTT; cdr3_aa: CASSFVGVIDQPQHF
v_call: TRBV27; j_call: TRBJ1-3; clone_size: few; d_call: -; cdr3_nt: TGTGCCAGCAGTCTTATCCCTCTCTCTGGAAACACCATATATTTT; cdr3_aa: CASSLIPLSGNTIYF
v_call: TRBV20-1; j_call: TRBJ2-5; clone_size: -; d_call: -; cdr3_nt: TGCAGTGCTAGAGATGGTCTAAACGGTCGACAAGAGACCCAGTACTTC; cdr3_aa: CSARDGLNGRQETQYF
v_call: TRBV7-8; j_call: TRBJ1-2; clone_size: -; d_call: -; cdr3_nt: TGTGCCAGCAGCCGAAATCCTCTTGGGGGGCTCTATGGCTACACCTTC; cdr3_aa: CASSRNPLGGLYGYTF
v_call: TRBV5-1; j_call: TRBJ2-1; clone_size: -; d_call: -; cdr3_nt: TGCGCCAGCGGGCGCTACGATGAGCAGTTCTTC; cdr3_aa: CASGRYDEQFF
v_call: TRBV7-9; j_call: TRBJ2-7; clone_size: few; d_call: -; cdr3_nt: TGTGCCAGCAGCACGTACGTGGGGGAGCAGTACTTC; cdr3_aa: CASSTYVGEQYF
v_call: TRBV9; j_call: TRBJ1-5; clone_size: once; d_call: -; cdr3_nt: TGTGCCAGCAGCTCAACTAGGGGGACATACTATACTAAGGGCCAGCATTTT; cdr3_aa: CASSSTRGTYYTKGQHF
v_call: TRBV4-2; j_call: TRBJ2-5; clone_size: many; d_call: TRBD2; cdr3_nt: TGTGCCAGCAGCCAAGGTCCCCTAGCGGGTCTGGAGACCCAGTACTTC; cdr3_aa: CASSQGPLAGLETQYF
v_call: TRBV18; j_call: TRBJ2-3; clone_size: -; d_call: TRBD2; cdr3_nt: TGTGCCATCTCAGCATACGCCTCAGCGGGAACGCCCGGAGATACGCAGTATTTT; cdr3_aa: CAISAYASAGTPGDTQYF
v_call: TRBV27; j_call: TRBJ1-2; clone_size: few; d_call: -; cdr3_nt: TGTGCCAGCAGTTTGGCCCGCGACAGCCAACCACGACGCTATGGCTACACCTTC; cdr3_aa: CASSLARDSQPRRYGYTF
v_call: TRBV6-1; j_call: TRBJ1-2; clone_size: -; d_call: -; cdr3_nt: TGTGCCAGCAGCAGAAGGGGGGGCTATGGCTACACCTTC; cdr3_aa: CASSRRGGYGYTF
v_call: TRBV28; j_call: TRBJ2-5; clone_size: few; d_call: TRBD2; cdr3_nt: TGTGCCAGCAGTCAAGCGGGGGCTAGGGAGGCCAAGTACTTC; cdr3_aa: CASSQAGAREAKYF
v_call: TRBV20-1; j_call: TRBJ1-5; clone_size: many; d_call: -; cdr3_nt: TGCAGTGCTAGGCGGGCCGATCAGCCCCAGCATTTT; cdr3_aa: CSARRADQPQHF
v_call: TRBV5-1; j_call: TRBJ2-3; clone_size: -; d_call: TRBD1; cdr3_nt: TGCGCCAGCCGGGACAGGGGACGACTTGGAGGAACAGATACGCAGTATTTT; cdr3_aa: CASRDRGRLGGTDTQYF